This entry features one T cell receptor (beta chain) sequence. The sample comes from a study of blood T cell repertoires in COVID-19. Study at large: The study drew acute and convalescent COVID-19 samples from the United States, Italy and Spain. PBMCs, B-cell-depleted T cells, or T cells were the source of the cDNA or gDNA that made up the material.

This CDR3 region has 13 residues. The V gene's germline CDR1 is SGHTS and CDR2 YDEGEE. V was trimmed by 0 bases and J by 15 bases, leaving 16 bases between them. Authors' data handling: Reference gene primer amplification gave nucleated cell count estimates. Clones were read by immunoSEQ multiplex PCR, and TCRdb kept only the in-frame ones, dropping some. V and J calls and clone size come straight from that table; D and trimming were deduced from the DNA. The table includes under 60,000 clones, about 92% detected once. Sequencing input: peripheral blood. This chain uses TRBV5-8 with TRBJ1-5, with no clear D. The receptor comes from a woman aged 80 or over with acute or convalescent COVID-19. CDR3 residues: CASSLVRPGEGHF. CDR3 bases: TGTGCCAGCAGCTTGGTTAGGCCCGGGGAAGGGCATTTT. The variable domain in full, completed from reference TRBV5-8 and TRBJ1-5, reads EAGVTQSPTHLIKTRGQQATLRCSPISGHTSVYWYQQALGLGLQFLLWYDEGEERNRGNFPPRFSGRQFPNYSSELNVNALELEDSALYLCASSLVRPGEGHFGDGTRLSIL.